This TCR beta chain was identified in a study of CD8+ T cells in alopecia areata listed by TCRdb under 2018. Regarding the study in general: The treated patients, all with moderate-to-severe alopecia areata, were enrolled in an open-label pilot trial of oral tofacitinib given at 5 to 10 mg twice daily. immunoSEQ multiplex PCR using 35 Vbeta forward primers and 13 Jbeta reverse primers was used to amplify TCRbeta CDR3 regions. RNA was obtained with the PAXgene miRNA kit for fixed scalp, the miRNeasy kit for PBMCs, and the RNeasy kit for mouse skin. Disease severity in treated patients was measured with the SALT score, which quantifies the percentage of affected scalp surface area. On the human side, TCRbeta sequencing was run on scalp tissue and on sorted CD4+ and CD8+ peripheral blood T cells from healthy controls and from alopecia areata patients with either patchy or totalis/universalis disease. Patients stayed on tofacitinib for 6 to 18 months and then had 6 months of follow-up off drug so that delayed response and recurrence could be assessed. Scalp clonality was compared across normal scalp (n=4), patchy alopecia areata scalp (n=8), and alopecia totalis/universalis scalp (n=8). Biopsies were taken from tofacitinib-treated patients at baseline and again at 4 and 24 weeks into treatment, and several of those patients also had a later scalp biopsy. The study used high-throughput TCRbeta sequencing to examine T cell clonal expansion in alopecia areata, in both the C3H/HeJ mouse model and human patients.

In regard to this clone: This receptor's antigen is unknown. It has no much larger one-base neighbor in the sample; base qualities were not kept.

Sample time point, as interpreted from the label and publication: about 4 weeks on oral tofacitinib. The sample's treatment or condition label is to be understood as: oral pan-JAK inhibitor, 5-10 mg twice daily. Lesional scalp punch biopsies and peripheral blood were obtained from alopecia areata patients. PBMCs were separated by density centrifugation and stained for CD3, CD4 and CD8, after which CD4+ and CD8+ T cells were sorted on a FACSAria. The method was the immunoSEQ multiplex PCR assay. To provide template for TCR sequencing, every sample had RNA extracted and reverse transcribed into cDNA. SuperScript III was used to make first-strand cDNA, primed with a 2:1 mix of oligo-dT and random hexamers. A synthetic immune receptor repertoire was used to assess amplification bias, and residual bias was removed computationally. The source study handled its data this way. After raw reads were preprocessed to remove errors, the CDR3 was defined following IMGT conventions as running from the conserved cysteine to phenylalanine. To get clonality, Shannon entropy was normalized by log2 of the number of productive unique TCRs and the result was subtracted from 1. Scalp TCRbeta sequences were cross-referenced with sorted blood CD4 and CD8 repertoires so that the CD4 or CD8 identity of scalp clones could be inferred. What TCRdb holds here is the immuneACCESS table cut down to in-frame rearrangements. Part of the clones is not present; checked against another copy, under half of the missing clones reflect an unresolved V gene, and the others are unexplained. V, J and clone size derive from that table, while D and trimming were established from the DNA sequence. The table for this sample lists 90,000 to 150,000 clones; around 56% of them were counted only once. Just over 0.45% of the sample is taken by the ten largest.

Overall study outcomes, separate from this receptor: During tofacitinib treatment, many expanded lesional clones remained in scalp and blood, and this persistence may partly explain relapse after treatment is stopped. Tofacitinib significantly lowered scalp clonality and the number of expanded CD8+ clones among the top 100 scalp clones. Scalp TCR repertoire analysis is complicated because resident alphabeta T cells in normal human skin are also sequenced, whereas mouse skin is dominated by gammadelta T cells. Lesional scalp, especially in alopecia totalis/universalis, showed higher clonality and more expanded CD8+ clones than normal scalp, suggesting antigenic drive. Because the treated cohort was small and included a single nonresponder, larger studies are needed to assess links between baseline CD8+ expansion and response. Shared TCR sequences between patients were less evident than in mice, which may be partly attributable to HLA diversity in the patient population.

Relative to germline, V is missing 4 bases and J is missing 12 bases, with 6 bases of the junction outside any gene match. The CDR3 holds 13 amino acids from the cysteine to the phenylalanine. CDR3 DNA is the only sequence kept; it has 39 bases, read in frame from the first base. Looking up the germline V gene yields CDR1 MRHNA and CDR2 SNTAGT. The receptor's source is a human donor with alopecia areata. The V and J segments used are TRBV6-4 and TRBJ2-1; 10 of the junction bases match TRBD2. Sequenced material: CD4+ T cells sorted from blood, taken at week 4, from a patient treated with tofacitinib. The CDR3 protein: CASSALAGVGQFF. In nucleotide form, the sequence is TGTGCCAGCAGTGCCCTAGCGGGAGTTGGGCAGTTCTTC.